This T cell receptor (beta chain) was obtained from a study of persistence of HIV-infected CD4 T cells. Regarding this clone: Its matching antigen is unknown.

The CDR3 spans 15 residues. Trimming at V came to 2 bases and at J to 7 bases, leaving 8 bases not matched to a gene. Germline assignment: CDR1 GTSNPN and CDR2 SVGIG (reference sequence). The libraries were made with immunoSEQ version 4 in survey mode. The assay was immunoSEQ multiplex PCR, and TCRdb's table has in-frame clones only and misses some. Of roughly 48,000 clones listed, about 88% are singletons. Nonspecific anti-CD3/anti-CD28 bead stimulation represents the broad CD4+ T cell repertoire. CD4+ T cells upregulating both CD40 ligand and CD69 were sorted as responding cells. The TCR sequence derives from an adult woman with HIV who was CMV-seropositive. The V and J genes are TRBV30 and TRBJ1-5; 10 bases line up with TRBD1. This specimen consisted of CD4+ T cells sorted from PBMCs after roughly 18-hour stimulation, obtained from a patient who received antiretroviral therapy. CDR3 coding DNA: TGTGCCTGGAGTCCTCTAGGGACAGGGGACCAGCCCCAGCATTTT. Residues: CAWSPLGTGDQPQHF.